The rows below give T cell receptor beta chains drawn from one sample of a study of T cells in Graves' hyperthyroidism and ophthalmopathy. TCRdb passed the multiplex PCR reads through MiXCR, listing each CDR3 protein once. The table includes fewer than 750,000 distinct CDR3 sequences, about 14% detected once. Specimen: blood. The receptor source for this set is a woman aged 50 to 60 with Graves' ophthalmopathy. The CDR3 runs from the conserved cysteine through the conserved F or W. Each record gives: J gene, D gene, clone size, V gene, CDR3 protein, CDR3 DNA. D genes are given only for firm matches. The listing skips clone size in some rows; elsewhere it reads once, few, many or a size class.

TRBJ2-1	-	-	TRBV7-9	CAASSVGGSRNEQFF	TGTGCCGCCAGCAGCGTAGGAGGTAGTAGGAATGAGCAGTTCTTC
TRBJ2-5	-	many	TRBV29-1	CSVVLDRKETQYF	TGCAGCGTTGTCCTCGACAGGAAAGAGACCCAGTACTTC
TRBJ2-2	-	many	TRBV24-1	CATSDPSPGELFF	TGTGCCACCAGTGATCCGTCTCCCGGGGAGCTGTTTTTT
TRBJ2-5	-	many	TRBV30	CAWNVGGQETQYF	TGTGCCTGGAACGTGGGAGGCCAAGAGACCCAGTACTTC
TRBJ2-1	TRBD1	many	TRBV20-1	CSARRQGALGEQFF	TGCAGTGCTAGAAGGCAGGGGGCGCTGGGTGAGCAGTTCTTC
TRBJ2-7	TRBD1	many	TRBV28	CASSSTGVSYEQYF	TGTGCCAGCAGTAGTACAGGGGTTTCCTACGAGCAGTACTTC
TRBJ2-1	-	many	TRBV20-1	CNPARSGNNEQFF	TGCAACCCTGCGCGTAGCGGCAACAATGAGCAGTTCTTC
TRBJ1-6	-	few	TRBV27	CASSSRVIGNSPLHF	TGTGCCAGCAGTTCCCGGGTGATAGGGAATTCACCCCTCCACTTT
TRBJ2-1	-	many	TRBV12-3/TRBV12-4	CASSLVGGVSEQFF	TGTGCCAGCAGTTTAGTAGGGGGGGTCAGTGAGCAGTTCTTC
TRBJ1-6	-	many	TRBV2	CASSEPYSPLHF	TGTGCCAGCAGTGAGCCGTATTCACCCCTCCACTTT
TRBJ1-2	-	-	TRBV5-8	CASSLGSGGNYGYTF	TGTGCCAGCAGCTTGGGGAGCGGGGGAAATTATGGCTACACCTTC
TRBJ1-5	-	-	TRBV7-2	CASSSGGINPMRQPQHF	TGTGCCAGCAGCTCCGGAGGCATCAACCCGATGAGGCAGCCCCAGCATTTT
TRBJ2-3	TRBD2	-	TRBV19	CASSPPLAGASTDTQYF	TGTGCCAGTAGCCCCCCGCTAGCGGGGGCCTCCACAGATACGCAGTATTTT
TRBJ2-1	-	few	TRBV4-3	CASSQERRNEQFF	TGCGCCAGCAGCCAAGAGAGGAGGAATGAGCAGTTCTTC
TRBJ2-1	-	many	TRBV5-1	CASSIGTGAYNEQFF	TGCGCCAGCAGCATCGGGACGGGAGCCTACAATGAGCAGTTCTTC
TRBJ2-5	-	many	TRBV18	CASSRLGRETQYF	TGTGCCAGCTCACGACTGGGGCGGGAGACCCAGTACTTC
TRBJ2-2	TRBD2	-	TRBV19	CASSGLAVGGELFF	TGTGCCAGTAGCGGACTAGCGGTCGGCGGGGAGCTGTTTTTT
TRBJ2-3	TRBD2	many	TRBV6-2/TRBV6-3	CASSPWTSGSDTQYF	TGTGCCAGCAGTCCCTGGACTAGCGGGTCCGATACGCAGTATTTT